The rows below give T cell receptor beta chains drawn from one sample of a study of monozygotic twins with inflammatory bowel disease. Each CDR3 protein gets one entry in TCRdb, which reprocessed the 5' RACE reads and gives no DNA. This sample's clone table lists fewer than 550,000 distinct CDR3 sequences. Sequences were obtained from blood. These TCRs come from a human donor with ulcerative colitis or Crohn's disease, or a healthy co-twin of an affected twin (not recorded which). Each CDR3 is given with its conserved first and last residue.

j_call	v_call	cdr3_aa
TRBJ2-7	TRBV19	CASSIGGERNYEQYF
TRBJ2-4	TRBV4-1	CASSQETAAKNIQYF
TRBJ2-6	TRBV20-1	CSANLAGGISGANVLTF
TRBJ2-3	TRBV20-1	CSARGVHSASTDTQYF
TRBJ2-7	TRBV7-2	CASSPGGQGKGEQYF
TRBJ1-6	TRBV28	CASSLGRQGASPLHF
TRBJ1-3	TRBV6-1	CASRGDRSIGNTIYF
TRBJ2-3	TRBV12-3/TRBV12-4	CASRPGLPDIGTQYF
TRBJ2-3	TRBV4-1	CASSQIGIGDTQYF
TRBJ2-2	TRBV5-1	CASSLLGVAGELYF
TRBJ2-5	TRBV29-1	CSIQPSQETQYF
TRBJ2-5	TRBV10-3	CAISGGGVQETQYF
TRBJ2-7	TRBV7-9	CASSLVGPQRAQYF
TRBJ2-2	TRBV6-5	CASSYSGVTGELFF
TRBJ1-1	TRBV12-3/TRBV12-4	CASSPRTGITEAFF
TRBJ2-4	TRBV6-5	CASSSPREQNIQYF
TRBJ2-5	TRBV3-1	CASSQAAGSRETQYF
TRBJ2-7	TRBV3-1	CASSQRGTSYEQYF
TRBJ2-1	TRBV6-5	CASSYWTSGALNEQFF
TRBJ2-1	TRBV29-1	CSVEFSRTYNEQFF
TRBJ1-6	TRBV5-1	CASSKQRSNSPLHF
TRBJ1-1	TRBV5-1	CASRDNIEAFF
TRBJ1-2	TRBV6-1	CASSEAPGYYGYTF
TRBJ1-5	TRBV6-5	CASSYIGDRSNQPQHF
TRBJ1-6	TRBV5-5	CASSLRGVYNSPLHF
TRBJ2-3	TRBV5-1	CASSSDGTLTDTQYF